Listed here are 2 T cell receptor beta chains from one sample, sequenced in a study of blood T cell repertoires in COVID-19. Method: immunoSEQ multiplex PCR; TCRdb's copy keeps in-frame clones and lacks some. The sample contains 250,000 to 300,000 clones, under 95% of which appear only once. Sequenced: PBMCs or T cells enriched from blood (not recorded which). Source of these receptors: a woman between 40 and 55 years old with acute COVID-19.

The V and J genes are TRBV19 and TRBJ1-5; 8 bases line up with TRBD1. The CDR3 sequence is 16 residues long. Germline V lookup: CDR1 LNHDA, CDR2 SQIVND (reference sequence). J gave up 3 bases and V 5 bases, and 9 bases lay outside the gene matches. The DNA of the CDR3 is TGTGCCAGTAGTGTACAGGGGGGAGGAAACAATCAGCCCCAGCATTTT. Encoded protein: CASSVQGGGNNQPQHF.

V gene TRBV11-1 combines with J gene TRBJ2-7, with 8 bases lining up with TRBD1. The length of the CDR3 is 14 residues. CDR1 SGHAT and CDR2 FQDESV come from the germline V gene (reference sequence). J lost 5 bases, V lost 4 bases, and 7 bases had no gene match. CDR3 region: CASSSAAGGHEQYF. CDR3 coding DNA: TGTGCCAGCAGCTCCGCCGCAGGGGGCCACGAGCAGTACTTC.